This TCR beta chain was obtained from a study of T cells in Graves' hyperthyroidism and ophthalmopathy. Amplified TCR beta CDR3 regions came from RNA transcripts. During a first-round RT-PCR of the TCR CDR3, the HTBI primer set was used. TCRdb used MiXCR to reprocess the multiplex PCR reads, holding one entry per CDR3 protein. The sample records 250,000 to 300,000 distinct CDR3 sequences, 15% to 20% being singletons. CDR3 length equals 21 residues. With 0 bases removed from V and 0 bases from J, the gap between germline ends came to 21 bases. The germline gives CDR1 MNHNY, CDR2 SVGAGI (reference sequence). In its sample, this clonotype was seen many times.

The source of this sequence is a woman between 55 and 75 years old with Graves' ophthalmopathy. What was sequenced was blood. The genes are TRBV6-6 and TRBJ2-6; weak D call: TRBD1 (6 bases). The CDR3 protein is CASSYSMGPAGDSSGANVLTF. The CDR3 nucleotides are TGTGCCAGCAGTTACTCGATGGGCCCGGCAGGGGATTCCTCTGGGGCCAACGTCCTGACTTTC.